Each of the 25 T cell receptor beta chains below was sequenced from the same sample in a study of shared clonotypes between healthy human individuals. Repertoires were generated with immunoSEQ multiplex PCR, while TCRdb's copy carries only in-frame clones and drops some. The sample consists of 1.5 million to 2.5 million clones, about 95% of them appearing once. CD45RO-negative CD8 cells positively selected for CCR7 made up the naive population, which excluded terminally differentiated effector memory CD45RA+ cells. The sample taken for sequencing was naive CD8+ T cells sorted from blood. These TCRs come from a young man in good health.

The chain combines TRBV16 with TRBJ1-1; D may be TRBD1 (5 bases). CDR1 is KGHSY and CDR2 is FQNENV in the germline V gene. CDR3 length: 13 residues. V was clipped by 0 bases and J by 7 bases, with 9 bases between them. CDR3 in DNA: TGTGCCAGCAGCCAATCGCAGGGTGTTGAAGCTTTCTTT. Protein product: CASSQSQGVEAFF.

The genes are TRBV2 and TRBJ1-1; D perhaps matches TRBD1 (5 bases). The CDR3 runs to 14 residues. The germline CDR1 and CDR2 sequences are SNHLY and FYNNEI. Trimming stripped 3 bases from V and 1 base from J, with 9 bases between. The CDR3 loop reads CASSDTRANTEAFF. The CDR3 DNA reads as TGTGCCAGCAGTGACACCAGGGCGAACACTGAAGCTTTCTTT.

The rearrangement uses TRBV7-2 and TRBJ2-7, with a tentative D call TRBD1 (6 bases). Germline V gene data show CDR1 as SGHTA and CDR2 as FQGNSA. The CDR3 has 14 residues. V shed 3 bases and J shed 4 bases, with 13 bases lying between them. The CDR3 DNA follows: TGTGCCAGCAGCTTCGACCTAGGGGGTTACGAGCAGTACTTC. Translated: CASSFDLGGYEQYF.

This clone has just a few counts. The chain recombines TRBV10-2 with TRBJ1-2; perhaps TRBD1 as D (6 bases). V lost 6 bases to trimming and J lost 4 bases, with 15 bases between them. CDR1 and CDR2 (germline): WSHSY, SAAADI. This CDR3 is built from 14 residues. The CDR3 reads CASSDRRDAYGYTF. CDR3 DNA sequence: TGCGCCAGCAGCGACAGGAGGGACGCCTATGGCTACACCTTC.

The rearrangement uses TRBV19 and TRBJ2-7, with 15 nucleotides matching TRBD2. Unmatched junction bases numbered 8, after V lost 5 bases and J lost 0 bases. CDR3 length: 18 residues. Germline V gene lookup returns CDR1 LNHDA and CDR2 SQIVND (reference sequence). The chain's CDR3 is CASSSGLAGGLSSYEQYF. The DNA of the CDR3 is TGTGCCAGTAGTTCAGGACTAGCGGGAGGGCTTAGCTCCTACGAGCAGTACTTC.

Worth noting for this clone: The same CDR3 also results from other DNA sequences found in this sample. The CDR3 nucleotides read TGTGCCATCAGACAGGGGAACTCCTACGAGCAGTACTTC. Translated, it gives CAIRQGNSYEQYF. This chain connects TRBV10-3 to TRBJ2-7; TRBD1 agrees at 7 bases. The CDR3 spans 13 residues. Germline CDR1 and CDR2: ENHRY and SYGVKD. Unmatched junction bases numbered 2, after V lost 6 bases and J lost 0 bases.

The V call is TRBV7-9, the J call TRBJ1-4; 8 nucleotides agree with TRBD1. The CDR3 has 14 residues. Germline V gene sequence: CDR1 SEHNR, CDR2 FQNEAQ (reference sequence). After removal of 2 bases from V and 7 bases from J, the junction contained 3 bases not matched to a gene. This chain's CDR3 is CASSLTQGGEKLFF. DNA of the CDR3: TGTGCCAGCAGCTTAACACAGGGGGGTGAAAAACTGTTTTTT.

This clone was detected once. The J gene is TRBJ1-4, the V gene TRBV5-4; D not certain. Trimming cost V 3 bases and J 3 bases, with 15 bases left between them. The germline V gene has CDR1 SGHNT and CDR2 YYREEE (reference sequence). CDR3 length: 16 amino acids. The CDR3 DNA follows: TGTGCCAGCAGCTCCTCCTATGAGGGCCCTAATGAAAAACTGTTTTTT. This sequence encodes CASSSSYEGPNEKLFF. The full variable domain, with the rest looked up from reference TRBV5-4 and TRBJ1-4, is ETGVTQSPTHLIKTRGQQVTLRCSSQSGHNTVSWYQQALGQGPQFIFQYYREEENGRGNFPPRFSGLQFPNYSSELNVNALELDDSALYLCASSSSYEGPNEKLFFGSGTQLSVL.

The chain recombines TRBV15 with TRBJ2-7, with 7 bases fitting TRBD2. Germline values: CDR1 LNHNV, CDR2 YYDKDF (reference sequence). V trimming: 3 bases; J trimming: 4 bases; junction bases outside the gene matches: 12. The CDR3 is made up of 16 amino acids. Here the CDR3 DNA reads TGTGCCACCAGCAGGCGGGCGGGGGAAACTCTTTACGAGCAGTACTTC. Amino acid sequence: CATSRRAGETLYEQYF.

The chain uses TRBV11-2 and TRBJ1-1; 12 bases align to TRBD1. After removal of 3 bases from V and 6 bases from J, the junction contained 8 bases not matched to a gene. CDR3 length equals 16 residues. Germline V gene lookup returns CDR1 SGHAT and CDR2 FQNNGV. The CDR3 is CASSFPGQGAMAEAFF. Here the CDR3 DNA reads TGTGCCAGCAGCTTCCCGGGACAGGGGGCTATGGCTGAAGCTTTCTTT. The variable domain in full, completed from reference TRBV11-2 and TRBJ1-1, reads EAGVAQSPRYKIIEKRQSVAFWCNPISGHATLYWYQQILGQGPKLLIQFQNNGVVDDSQLPKDRFSAERLKGVDSTLKIQPAKLEDSAVYLCASSFPGQGAMAEAFFGQGTRLTVV.

The J gene is TRBJ1-2, the V gene TRBV6-6, with 7 bases lining up with TRBD1. V lost 2 bases and J lost 2; bases outside the gene matches: 8. Germline CDR1 MNHNY, CDR2 SVGAGI (reference sequence). The CDR3 is made up of 16 amino acids. The CDR3 DNA is TGTGCCAGCAGTTACACCCGACAGGGCGTAAACTATGGCTACACCTTC. This gives the protein CASSYTRQGVNYGYTF.

J is TRBJ2-7 and V is TRBV11-3; 10 bases align to TRBD1. The CDR3 has 15 amino acids. The germline V gene has CDR1 SGHNT and CDR2 YENEEA. Unmatched junction bases numbered 5, after V lost 5 bases and J lost 1 base. In nucleotides, the CDR3 is TGTGCCAGCAGCCAAGAGGACAGGGGGTCCTACGAGCAGTACTTC. It translates to CASSQEDRGSYEQYF.

V usage is TRBV15 and J usage is TRBJ1-1; D unclear. Germline V CDR1 and CDR2: LNHNV, YYDKDF (reference sequence). The CDR3 totals 13 residues. V lost 5 bases to trimming and J lost 3 bases, with 10 bases between them. CDR3 sequence: CATSLQSYTEAFF. The DNA for the CDR3 is TGTGCCACCAGCCTCCAGAGTTACACTGAAGCTTTCTTT.

The V call is TRBV7-9, the J call TRBJ2-5, with D unclear. V was clipped by 5 bases and J by 0 bases, with 13 bases between them. Looked up from germline, CDR1 is SEHNR and CDR2 is FQNEAQ (reference sequence). This CDR3 comprises 15 residues. In nucleotides, the CDR3 is TGTGCCAGCAGCCCGACCTACATACACCAAGAGACCCAGTACTTC. Encoded protein: CASSPTYIHQETQYF.

The chain has TRBV7-9 and TRBJ2-2, with TRBD1 matching over 7 bases. The ends lost 6 bases at V and 0 bases at J; junction bases unmatched: 7. The CDR3 loop spans 16 amino acids. The germline V gene has CDR1 SEHNR and CDR2 FQNEAQ (reference sequence). DNA of the CDR3: TGTGCCAGCAGTGAAATGACAGGGCCGAACACCGGGGAGCTGTTTTTT. Protein: CASSEMTGPNTGELFF.

Details on this clone: This specimen includes other DNA sequences encoding the same CDR3. This chain connects TRBV5-6 to TRBJ2-1, with D perhaps assigned TRBD1 or TRBD2 (6 bases each). Germline lookup yields CDR1 SGHDT and CDR2 YYEEEE. With 2 bases removed from V and 1 base from J, the gap between germline ends came to 10 bases. The CDR3 contains 15 residues. The CDR3 DNA is TGTGCCAGCAGCTTAGGAGGGGGTTCCTACAATGAGCAGTTCTTC. It yields the protein CASSLGGGSYNEQFF.

The chain combines TRBV7-9 with TRBJ2-5; 9 bases match TRBD1. Germline lookup yields CDR1 SEHNR and CDR2 FQNEAQ (reference sequence). The V gene end was trimmed by 4 bases and the J gene end by 5 bases; junction bases not matched to a gene: 11. This CDR3 spans 16 amino acids. Here the CDR3 reads CASSSSRTGVGETQYF. The CDR3 DNA reads TGTGCCAGCAGCTCCAGCCGGACAGGGGTTGGGGAGACCCAGTACTTC. Full variable domain (missing parts from reference TRBV7-9 and TRBJ2-5): DTGVSQNPRHKITKRGQNVTFRCDPISEHNRLYWYRQTLGQGPEFLTYFQNEAQLEKSRLLSDRFSAERPKGSFSTLEIQRTEQGDSAMYLCASSSSRTGVGETQYFGPGTRLLVL.

This chain links TRBV27 with TRBJ2-5; D perhaps matches TRBD1 (6 bases). The CDR3 is made up of 13 amino acids. V gave up 0 bases and J gave up 4 bases, with 6 bases separating them. Germline assignment: CDR1 MNHEY and CDR2 SMNVEV (reference sequence). The CDR3 sequence is CASSLSGGETQYF. CDR3 DNA: TGTGCCAGCAGTTTATCAGGGGGAGAGACCCAGTACTTC.

The chain links TRBV4-1 to TRBJ2-3, with 11 bases lining up with TRBD2. Trimming removed 5 bases from V and 2 bases from J; junction bases left unmatched: 6. Per germline, CDR1 MGHRA and CDR2 YSYEKL. The CDR3 totals 16 residues. The CDR3 loop is CASSYRLAGYTDTQYF. The CDR3 nucleotides read TGCGCCAGCAGCTACCGACTAGCGGGGTACACAGATACGCAGTATTTT.

The CDR3 reads CATRRTLAGEDYEQYF. CDR3 DNA sequence: TGTGCCACCAGAAGGACTCTAGCGGGAGAAGACTACGAGCAGTACTTC. The rearrangement joins TRBV2 to TRBJ2-7; 10 nucleotides agree with TRBD2. The CDR3 length is 16 residues. J gave up 3 bases and V 10 bases, and 15 bases lay outside the gene matches. CDR1 and CDR2 (germline): SNHLY, FYNNEI.

The rearrangement uses TRBV6-6 and TRBJ2-7; 10 positions match TRBD2. Germline V gene lookup returns CDR1 MNHNY and CDR2 SVGAGI (reference sequence). The V and J ends lost 0 bases and 4 bases, in that order; junction bases with no gene match: 6. This CDR3 spans 16 amino acids. The CDR3 DNA sequence: TGTGCCAGCAGTTACTCGACGGCTAGCGGGGGTTACGAGCAGTACTTC. Protein sequence: CASSYSTASGGYEQYF.

In DNA, the CDR3 is TGTGCCAGCAGCTCGACAATTTCCCCCCTATCCTACGAGCAGTACTTC. It specifies CASSSTISPLSYEQYF. This chain connects TRBV13 to TRBJ2-7; D gene ambiguous. CDR1 and CDR2 (germline): PRHDT, FYEKMQ (reference sequence). V gave up 4 bases and J gave up 1 base, with 17 bases separating them. The CDR3 extends over 16 amino acids.

The chain couples TRBV27 to TRBJ1-5; no reliable D call. Germline V gene sequence: CDR1 MNHEY, CDR2 SMNVEV (reference sequence). The length of the CDR3 is 9 residues. Between the trimmed V and J ends, which lost 11 bases and 4 bases, there was a span of 3 bases. The DNA for the CDR3 is TGTGCCGTTAATCAGCCCCAGCATTTT. Translated: CAVNQPQHF.

CDR3 loop: CASSMFPGIAFF. The CDR3 DNA reads as TGTGCCAGTAGTATGTTCCCAGGTATCGCTTTCTTT. The chain joins TRBV19 to TRBJ1-1, with D hard to call. Germline V CDR1 and CDR2: LNHDA, SQIVND (reference sequence). Trimming cost V 3 bases and J 11 bases, with 13 bases left between them. The CDR3 runs to 12 residues.

The V gene is TRBV7-6, the J gene TRBJ2-7; possibly TRBD1 for D (5 bases). Germline V CDR1 and CDR2: SGHVS, FNYEAQ. Between the trimmed V and J ends, which lost 2 bases and 3 bases, there was a span of 11 bases. The CDR3 contains 14 residues. CDR3 DNA: TGTGCCAGCAGCTTACAGGGCTCCTACTACGAGCAGTACTTC. As protein: CASSLQGSYYEQYF.